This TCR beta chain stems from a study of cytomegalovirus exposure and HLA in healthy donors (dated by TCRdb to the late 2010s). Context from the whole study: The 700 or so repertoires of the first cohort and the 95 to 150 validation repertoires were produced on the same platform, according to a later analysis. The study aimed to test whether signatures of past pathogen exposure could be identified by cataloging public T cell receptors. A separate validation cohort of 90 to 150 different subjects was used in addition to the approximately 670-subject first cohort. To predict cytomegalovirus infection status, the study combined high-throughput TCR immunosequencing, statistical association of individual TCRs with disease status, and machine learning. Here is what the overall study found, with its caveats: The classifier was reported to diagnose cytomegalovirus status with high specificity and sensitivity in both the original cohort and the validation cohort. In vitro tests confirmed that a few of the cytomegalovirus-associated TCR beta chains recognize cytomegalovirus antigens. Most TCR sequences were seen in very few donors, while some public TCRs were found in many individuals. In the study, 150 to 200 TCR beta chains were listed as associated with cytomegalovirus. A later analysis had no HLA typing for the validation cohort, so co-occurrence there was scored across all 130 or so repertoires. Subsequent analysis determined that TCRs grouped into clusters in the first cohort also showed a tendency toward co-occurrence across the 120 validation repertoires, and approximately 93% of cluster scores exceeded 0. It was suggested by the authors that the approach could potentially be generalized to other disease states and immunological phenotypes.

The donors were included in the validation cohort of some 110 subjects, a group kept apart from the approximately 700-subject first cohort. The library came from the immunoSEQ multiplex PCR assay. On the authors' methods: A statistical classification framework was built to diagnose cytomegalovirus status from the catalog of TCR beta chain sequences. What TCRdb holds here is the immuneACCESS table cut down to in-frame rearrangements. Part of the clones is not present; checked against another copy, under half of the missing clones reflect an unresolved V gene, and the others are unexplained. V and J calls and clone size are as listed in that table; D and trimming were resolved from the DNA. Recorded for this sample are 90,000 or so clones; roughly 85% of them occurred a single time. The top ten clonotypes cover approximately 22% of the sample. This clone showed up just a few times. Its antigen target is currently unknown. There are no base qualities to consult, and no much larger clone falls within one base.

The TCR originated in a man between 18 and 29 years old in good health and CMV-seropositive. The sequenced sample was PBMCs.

The CDR3 amino acid sequence is: CASSLTGSTYEQYF. The DNA sequence is given as TGCGCCAGCAGCTTGACAGGATCGACCTACGAGCAGTACTTC. The chain joins TRBV5-1 to TRBJ2-7; perhaps TRBD1 is the D gene, with 5 bases matching. The cysteine opens and the phenylalanine closes a CDR3 of 14 amino acids. Only CDR3 DNA is held: 42 bases, read in frame from base 1. V drops 1 base and J drops 2 bases, leaving 10 bases in between. Per the germline V gene, SGHRS is the CDR1 and YFSETQ is the CDR2.